This T cell receptor (beta chain) was captured by sequencing in a study of cytotoxic CD8 clonotypes in ibrutinib-treated CLL. Study background: Partial responses totalled about 25 and complete responses 2; after median about 67 months, roughly 14 remained remitted and about twelve progressed. Study-level results: The clonality rise at ibrutinib response reflected private clonotype expansion. Sustained-remission and progressing patients had unequal sampling times.

Only in-frame clones appear in the TCRdb table, and some are missing; sequencing was by immunoSEQ multiplex PCR. The sample lists about 130,000 clones; 75% to 90% were seen once. The length of the CDR3 is 11 residues. Germline V gene lookup returns CDR1 DFQATT and CDR2 SNEGSKA (reference sequence). The V end lost 1 base, the J end lost 6 bases, and 7 bases lay between the germline ends. In the case of this clone: Its antigen is unidentified.

The material sequenced was PBMCs, taken after 24 months of ibrutinib treatment. The V call is TRBV20-1, the J call TRBJ2-7, with D hard to call. The clonotype was recovered from a human donor with chronic lymphocytic leukemia. The CDR3 DNA reads as TGCAGTGCTAGAGGCCGGGTCGAGCAGTACTTC. Translation: CSARGRVEQYF.